Shown below are 27 T cell receptor beta chains from a single sample sequenced in a study of regulatory T cells in long-lasting Graves disease. Building the TCR beta libraries relied on iRepertoire HTBI primers, and CDR3 regions underwent Arm-PCR. TCRdb called the multiplex PCR reads again in MiXCR, with one record for every CDR3 protein. Here the sample spans a few hundred thousand distinct CDR3 sequences, 23% being singletons. Stated time point: persistent/refractory GD, antithyroid drugs over 5 years with positive TRAb. PBMCs were the source of the RNA used for TCR sequencing. The sequenced sample was peripheral blood mononuclear cells (PBMCs), obtained when the disease was refractory, from a patient treated with antithyroid drugs. The receptors were gathered from a female donor with Graves disease.

In this sample, this clonotype turned up many times. CDR3 nucleotide sequence: TGTGCCAGCAGCTTGCCCCAGCATTCGTCCGGCTACACCTTC. Its protein is CASSLPQHSSGYTF. The gene calls are TRBV5-5 and TRBJ1-2; D gene ambiguous. The CDR3 spans 14 residues. Trimming left V 1 base short and J 8 bases short, with 15 bases between. The germline gives CDR1 SGHKS, CDR2 YYEKEE (reference sequence).

The chain carries TRBV7-2 and TRBJ2-7, with 9 nucleotides matching TRBD2. Germline CDR1 is SGHTA and CDR2 is FQGNSA. The junction had 7 bases not matched to a gene; V was cut back by 4 bases and J by 3 bases. The CDR3 is made up of 15 amino acids. CDR3: CASSYSGSPIYEQYF. CDR3 nucleotide sequence: TGTGCCAGCAGCTATAGCGGGAGTCCGATCTACGAGCAGTACTTC.

This clonotype has a count of ten or more. CDR3 bases: TGTGCCAGCACTTCGGACAGGGGGTTCTACGAGCAGTACTTC. It codes for CASTSDRGFYEQYF. This chain links TRBV12-3 or TRBV12-4 with TRBJ2-7; 10 bases are a match to TRBD1. CDR3 size: 14 residues. V dropped 7 bases and J dropped 3; count of bases not matched to a gene: 6.

This clonotype was counted many times. V is TRBV20-1 and J is TRBJ2-5; maybe TRBD2 (6 bases). The CDR3 runs 12 residues. Germline CDR1 reads DFQATT; CDR2 reads SNEGSKA (reference sequence). Trimming removed 3 bases from V and 5 bases from J, with 10 bases in between. CDR3 in amino acids: CSASGRSETQYF. In DNA, the CDR3 is TGCAGTGCTAGCGGGAGATCGGAGACCCAGTACTTC.

V and J are TRBV11-1 and TRBJ2-3; TRBD2 might be the D (6 bases). The CDR3 runs 15 residues. V gave up 2 bases and J gave up 6 bases, with 15 bases separating them. Germline CDR1 reads SGHAT; CDR2 reads FQDESV (reference sequence). The CDR3 nucleotides are TGTGCCAGCAGCTTAAGGCGGGACCCAACGGATACGCAGTATTTT. Its translation: CASSLRRDPTDTQYF.

The chain carries TRBV30 and TRBJ1-1, with D perhaps TRBD1 (5 bases). Trimming removed 3 bases at V and 1 base at J, with 9 bases between. Germline CDR1 GTSNPN, CDR2 SVGIG (reference sequence). The CDR3 length is 13 residues. CDR3 in DNA: TGTGCCTGGAGCGCCGGGGGGAACACTGAAGCTTTCTTT. Protein product: CAWSAGGNTEAFF.

To note about this clonotype: The junction shows a germline mismatch at one end, possibly a read error. V usage is TRBV13 and J usage is TRBJ2-2; the D is unclear. Germline assignment: CDR1 PRHDT and CDR2 FYEKMQ (reference sequence). The length of the CDR3 is 13 residues. This CDR3 reads CASSFAKTGELFF. For the CDR3, the DNA is TGTGCCAGCAGCTTCGCGAAGACCGGGGAGCTGTTTTTT.

This clonotype has just a few counts. The gene calls are TRBV30 and TRBJ1-5; D is possibly TRBD1 (5 bases). This CDR3 comprises 14 residues. Between the trimmed V and J ends, which lost 0 bases and 0 bases, there was a span of 6 bases. Germline V gene lookup returns CDR1 GTSNPN and CDR2 SVGIG (reference sequence). This chain's CDR3 is CAWSVGVSNQPQHF. CDR3 bases: TGTGCCTGGAGTGTGGGGGTTAGCAATCAGCCCCAGCATTTT. The whole variable domain, remainder taken from reference TRBV30 and TRBJ1-5, is SQTIHQWPATLVQPVGSPLSLECTVEGTSNPNLYWYRQAAGRGLQLLFYSVGIGQISSEVPQNLSASRPQDRQFILSSKKLLLSDSGFYLCAWSVGVSNQPQHFGDGTRLSIL.

This clonotype was detected once. The J gene is TRBJ2-1, the V gene TRBV2, with TRBD2 matching over 13 bases. V lost 4 bases, J lost 5 bases, and 17 bases stayed unmatched. The CDR3 spans 20 residues. Germline lookup yields CDR1 SNHLY and CDR2 FYNNEI. The CDR3 loop is CASSVPRGLAGAPRDNEQFF. Here the CDR3 DNA reads TGTGCCAGCAGTGTACCCCGAGGACTAGCGGGAGCCCCCCGTGACAATGAGCAGTTCTTC. The variable domain in full, completed from reference TRBV2 and TRBJ2-1, reads EPEVTQTPSHQVTQMGQEVILRCVPISNHLYFYWYRQILGQKVEFLVSFYNNEISEKSEIFDDQFSVERPDGSNFTLKIRSTKLEDSAMYFCASSVPRGLAGAPRDNEQFFGPGTRLTVL.

This clonotype has a handful of counts. The V gene is TRBV18, the J gene TRBJ1-2, with D possibly matching TRBD1 (5 bases). V was shortened by 2 bases and J by 7 bases, with 14 bases between the two germline ends. The CDR3 is 14 residues long. Germline V gene lookup returns CDR1 KGHSH and CDR2 LQKENI. CDR3 protein: CASSPNQGEGGYTF. CDR3 bases: TGTGCCAGCTCACCAAATCAGGGTGAAGGTGGCTACACCTTC.

The chain is built from TRBV20-1 and TRBJ2-7, with TRBD1 matching over 7 bases. CDR3 length: 14 residues. V lost 1 base, J lost 7 bases, and 10 bases stayed unmatched. Germline V lookup: CDR1 DFQATT, CDR2 SNEGSKA (reference sequence). The chain's CDR3 is CSARVPGGYGEQYF. CDR3 DNA sequence: TGCAGTGCTAGAGTTCCAGGGGGATATGGAGAGCAGTACTTC.

This clonotype was counted ten times or more. The chain links TRBV18 to TRBJ1-1; D not resolved. Trimming pared 8 bases from V and 0 bases from J, leaving 7 bases between. The CDR3 covers 12 residues. Germline CDR1 KGHSH, CDR2 LQKENI. The DNA of the CDR3 is TGTGCCAGCAGTCAGATGAACACTGAAGCTTTCTTT. Encoded protein: CASSQMNTEAFF.

A few counts support this clonotype. The chain couples TRBV20-1 to TRBJ1-3, with D uncertain. With 0 bases removed from V and 2 bases from J, the gap between germline ends came to 8 bases. This CDR3 has 14 amino acids. The V gene's germline CDR1 is DFQATT and CDR2 SNEGSKA (reference sequence). The CDR3 region is CSAREAGAGNTIYF. The CDR3 nucleotides read TGCAGTGCTAGAGAGGCAGGTGCTGGAAACACCATATATTTT.

The chain has TRBV30 and TRBJ1-1; a weak D match, TRBD1 (5 bases). The CDR3 contains 10 residues. The germline V gene encodes CDR1 GTSNPN and CDR2 SVGIG (reference sequence). The V end lost 4 bases, the J end lost 5 bases, and 5 bases lay between the germline ends. CDR3 sequence reads: CAWTGTEAFF. The CDR3 coding sequence is TGTGCCTGGACAGGGACTGAAGCTTTCTTT.

The chain links TRBV19 to TRBJ1-5; a weak D match, TRBD1 (5 bases). Germline loops: CDR1 LNHDA, CDR2 SQIVND (reference sequence). V dropped 4 bases and J dropped 7 bases, with 17 bases sitting between them. This CDR3 region has 15 residues. The CDR3 spells CASSTTGDSWQPQHF. In DNA, the CDR3 is TGTGCCAGTAGTACCACGGGAGACAGTTGGCAGCCCCAGCATTTT. The full variable domain, in which reference TRBV19 and TRBJ1-5 provide the parts outside the CDR3, is DGGITQSPKYLFRKEGQNVTLSCEQNLNHDAMYWYRQDPGQGLRLIYYSQIVNDFQKGDIAEGYSVSREKKESFPLTVTSAQKNPTAFYLCASSTTGDSWQPQHFGDGTRLSIL.

In this sample, this clonotype turned up many times. CDR3 bases: TGTGCCAGCAGCATCGACAGAAACACTGAAGCTTTCTTT. Its translation is CASSIDRNTEAFF. The V call is TRBV12-3 or TRBV12-4, the J call TRBJ1-1, with D possibly TRBD1 on 5 matching bases. V was shortened by 6 bases and J by 2 bases, with 10 bases between the two germline ends. The CDR3 runs 13 residues.

This clonotype appeared many times. The rearrangement links TRBV3-1 to TRBJ2-5; D uncertain. CDR3 size: 14 residues. Germline CDR1 LGHDT, CDR2 YNNKEL (reference sequence). V gave up 1 base and J gave up 1 base, with 7 bases separating them. Here the CDR3 DNA reads TGTGCCAGCAGCCAAGTGAATAGCCAAGAGACCCAGTACTTC. This translates into CASSQVNSQETQYF.

The table lists this clonotype with a few counts. CDR3 protein: CASRGPEQFF. The DNA of the CDR3 is TGTGCCAGCAGAGGGCCTGAGCAGTTCTTC. This sequence joins TRBV2 and TRBJ2-1; D gene ambiguous. The CDR3 runs 10 residues. Germline assignment: CDR1 SNHLY and CDR2 FYNNEI. With 6 bases removed from V and 9 bases from J, the gap between germline ends came to 6 bases.

At least ten counts were recorded for this clonotype. The chain joins TRBV20-1 to TRBJ2-5, with D uncertain. The V end lost 3 bases, the J end lost 5 bases, and 7 bases lay between the germline ends. The CDR3 spans 11 residues. Germline values: CDR1 DFQATT, CDR2 SNEGSKA (reference sequence). This CDR3 is CSARELETQYF. In nucleotides, the CDR3 is TGCAGTGCTAGGGAGCTTGAGACCCAGTACTTC.

This chain joins TRBV3-1 and TRBJ1-1; no firm D call. The CDR3 is 15 residues long. The germline V and J ends were trimmed by 1 base and 1 base, with 10 bases remaining between them. CDR1 and CDR2 (germline): LGHDT, YNNKEL (reference sequence). CDR3 in amino acids: CASSQGERKNTEAFF. CDR3 bases: TGTGCCAGCAGCCAAGGAGAGCGGAAGAACACTGAAGCTTTCTTT.

This clonotype was seen more than once but under ten times. The V call is TRBV6-1, the J call TRBJ2-1, with 8 bases identical to TRBD2. Trimming took 6 bases from V and 0 from J; bases not matched to a gene: 7. Germline V gene sequence: CDR1 MNHNS, CDR2 SASEGT. This CDR3 contains 16 residues. CDR3 loop: CASRRLAGISYNEQFF. Written as DNA, the CDR3 is TGTGCCAGCAGAAGGCTAGCGGGTATCTCCTACAATGAGCAGTTCTTC.

This clonotype turned up a few times. The rearrangement joins TRBV20-1 to TRBJ1-1; TRBD1 is a possible D gene (6 bases). The length of the CDR3 is 15 residues. V gave up 0 bases and J gave up 0 bases, with 11 bases separating them. In germline, CDR1 is DFQATT, CDR2 SNEGSKA (reference sequence). The CDR3 sequence: CSAREQGRMNTEAFF. CDR3 sequence (DNA): TGCAGTGCTAGAGAACAGGGCAGGATGAACACTGAAGCTTTCTTT.

This sequence joins TRBV7-8 and TRBJ2-1, with 7 bases that match TRBD2. V lost 2 bases to trimming and J lost 3 bases; unmatched junction nucleotides: 7. This CDR3 contains 16 residues. Germline CDR1 is SGHVS and CDR2 is FQNEAQ. For the CDR3, the DNA is TGTGCCAGCAGCTTATATCGGGAGGCACACTACAATGAGCAGTTCTTC. Its protein is CASSLYREAHYNEQFF.

This clonotype was seen ten or more times. V usage is TRBV27 and J usage is TRBJ2-5, with 12 bases fitting TRBD2. Germline V gene lookup returns CDR1 MNHEY and CDR2 SMNVEV (reference sequence). The V segment lost 5 bases and the J segment 5 bases; nucleotides outside the gene matches: 6. The CDR3 extends over 15 amino acids. CDR3 loop: CASSPGLAGFETQYF. The DNA of the CDR3 is TGTGCCAGCAGTCCGGGACTAGCGGGTTTTGAGACCCAGTACTTC.

The V call is TRBV5-8, the J call TRBJ2-2, with D tentatively TRBD1 (6 bases). V shed 3 bases and J shed 7 bases, with 13 bases lying between them. The germline gives CDR1 SGHTS, CDR2 YDEGEE. This CDR3 region has 14 residues. The CDR3: CASSWLGADGELFF. CDR3 DNA: TGTGCCAGCAGCTGGCTGGGGGCGGACGGGGAGCTGTTTTTT.

This clonotype was counted a few times. The chain uses TRBV5-1 and TRBJ1-5; D perhaps matches TRBD1 (6 bases). Trimming removed 0 bases from V and 3 bases from J, with 10 bases in between. From germline, CDR1 is SGHRS and CDR2 YFSETQ. The length of the CDR3 is 15 residues. As DNA, the CDR3 is TGCGCCAGCAGCTTGGACGGACAGCCCAATCAGCCCCAGCATTTT. Its translation is CASSLDGQPNQPQHF.

The chain has TRBV7-9 and TRBJ2-7, with TRBD1 as a possible D gene (6 bases). Germline V CDR1 and CDR2: SEHNR, FQNEAQ (reference sequence). There are 15 residues in the CDR3. V was shortened by 1 base and J by 2 bases, with 12 bases between the two germline ends. The CDR3 sequence: CASSLVGQGTYEQYF. CDR3 nucleotides: TGTGCCAGCAGCTTAGTAGGGCAGGGGACCTACGAGCAGTACTTC. The full variable domain, completed using reference TRBV7-9 and TRBJ2-7, is DTGVSQNPRHKITKRGQNVTFRCDPISEHNRLYWYRQTLGQGPEFLTYFQNEAQLEKSRLLSDRFSAERPKGSFSTLEIQRTEQGDSAMYLCASSLVGQGTYEQYFGPGTRLTVT.